These 23 T cell receptor beta chains came from one sample sequenced in a study of cytomegalovirus exposure and HLA in healthy donors. With 60 Vbeta and 13 Jbeta primers, the PCR was carried out. Produced via immunoSEQ multiplex PCR; TCRdb's table is partial and in-frame only. The sample lists 150,000 to 200,000 clones, around 82% occurring once. Sequenced: PBMCs. The receptors originated from a woman aged 25 to 39 in good health and CMV-seropositive.

The J gene is TRBJ2-7, the V gene TRBV21-1; the D segment call TRBD2 is taken from the table without a DNA check. TRBV21-1 is shown as a pseudogene. This CDR3 spans 13 amino acids. CDR3 residues: CASSTQDYYEQYF. DNA of the CDR3: TGTGCCAGCAGCACCCAGGACTACTACGAGCAGTACTTC.

The rearrangement joins TRBV7-3 to TRBJ1-5, with D perhaps matching TRBD1 (6 bases). The germline CDR1 and CDR2 sequences are SGHTA and FQGTGA. CDR3 length equals 15 residues. The ends were cut back, 5 bases at V and 2 bases at J, with 13 bases in the middle. The CDR3 bases are TGTGCCAGCAGCCTTTACAGGGATGGCAATCAGCCCCAGCATTTT. This encodes CASSLYRDGNQPQHF.

V gene TRBV7-2 combines with J gene TRBJ2-7; TRBD2 matches 14 bases. From germline, CDR1 is SGHTA and CDR2 FQGNSA. After removal of 5 bases from V and 5 bases from J, the junction contained 8 bases not matched to a gene. The CDR3 has 16 amino acids. In DNA form, the CDR3 reads TGTGCCAGCAGCCTTAGACTAGCGGGAGGGCCCCACGAGCAGTACTTC. Its translation: CASSLRLAGGPHEQYF. The full variable domain, completed using reference TRBV7-2 and TRBJ2-7, is GAGVSQSPSNKVTEKGKDVELRCDPISGHTALYWYRQSLGQGLEFLIYFQGNSAPDKSGLPSDRFSAERTGGSVSTLTIQRTQQEDSAVYLCASSLRLAGGPHEQYFGPGTRLTVT.

The chain joins TRBV25-1 to TRBJ2-7; TRBD2 matches 7 bases. The CDR3 sequence is 14 residues long. Germline CDR1 MGHDK, CDR2 SYGVNS. Trimming removed 6 bases from V and 2 bases from J; junction bases left unmatched: 7. CDR3: CASRDSGLAYEQYF. The CDR3 bases are TGTGCCAGCAGAGATTCCGGACTAGCCTACGAGCAGTACTTC.

The chain links TRBV5-4 to TRBJ2-6; 9 nucleotides agree with TRBD1. Trimming cost V 5 bases and J 2 bases; bases outside gene matches: 2. This CDR3 spans 15 amino acids. Germline CDR1 and CDR2: SGHNT and YYREEE (reference sequence). The CDR3 nucleotides are TGTGCCAGCAGTTGGGACAGGGCTGGGGCCAACGTCCTGACTTTC. This translates into CASSWDRAGANVLTF.

This chain links TRBV29-1 with TRBJ2-4; 7 bases align to TRBD2. V lost 0 bases to trimming and J lost 8 bases; unmatched junction nucleotides: 7. Germline CDR1 and CDR2: SQVTM and ANQGSEA. This CDR3 contains 14 residues. The CDR3 here is CSVEDHVGGDIQYF. The CDR3 DNA reads TGCAGCGTTGAAGATCATGTGGGGGGGGACATTCAGTACTTC. The variable domain in full, completed from reference TRBV29-1 and TRBJ2-4, reads SAVISQKPSRDICQRGTSLTIQCQVDSQVTMMFWYRQQPGQSLTLIATANQGSEATYESGFVIDKFPISRPNLTFSTLTVSNMSPEDSSIYLCSVEDHVGGDIQYFGAGTRLSVL.

The genes are TRBV30 and TRBJ2-3, with TRBD2 identical over 7 bases. Germline V CDR1 and CDR2: GTSNPN, SVGIG (reference sequence). The J segment lost 4 bases and the V segment lost 1 base, leaving 8 bases of the junction unmatched. The length of the CDR3 is 15 residues. The CDR3 DNA reads as TGTGCCTGGAGTGGTCTAGCGGACCCCGCAGATACGCAGTATTTT. Its translation is CAWSGLADPADTQYF.

The rearrangement links TRBV5-1 to TRBJ2-2; the match to TRBD2 covers 9 bases. In germline, CDR1 is SGHRS, CDR2 YFSETQ. V trimming: 4 bases; J trimming: 1 base; junction bases outside the gene matches: 8. The CDR3 is 17 residues long. The CDR3 loop reads CASSPKLAGGNTGELFF. The CDR3 DNA reads TGCGCCAGCAGCCCGAAACTAGCGGGTGGGAACACCGGGGAGCTGTTTTTT.

The rearrangement joins TRBV4-2 to TRBJ1-1; TRBD1 might be the D (5 bases). V shed 0 bases and J shed 8 bases, with 22 bases lying between them. This CDR3 spans 17 amino acids. The germline V gene encodes CDR1 LGHNA and CDR2 YNFKEQ. In nucleotides, the CDR3 is TGTGCCAGCAGCCAAGACCGAGGGGAGGGGCGCGTGTGGGAAGCTTTCTTT. The encoded protein is CASSQDRGEGRVWEAFF.

This rearrangement joins TRBV6-1 to TRBJ2-7; the match to TRBD1 covers 8 bases. Germline assignment: CDR1 MNHNS and CDR2 SASEGT. The V segment lost 8 bases and the J segment 4 bases; nucleotides outside the gene matches: 13. The CDR3 totals 15 residues. The CDR3 protein is CASGQGAIRLYEQYF. The CDR3 nucleotides are TGTGCCAGCGGACAGGGTGCGATTAGGTTATACGAGCAGTACTTC.

The chain is built from TRBV14 and TRBJ1-3, with 12 bases fitting TRBD1. Germline-derived CDR1 and CDR2 are SGHDN and FVKESK. J lost 3 bases, V lost 3 bases, and 9 bases had no gene match. The CDR3 extends over 18 amino acids. The CDR3 DNA is TGTGCCAGCAGCCAGCCGGGACAGGGGGCGCGTTATGGAAACACCATATATTTT. This codes for CASSQPGQGARYGNTIYF.

This chain uses TRBV7-2 with TRBJ2-5, with 13 bases identical to TRBD2. V gave up 3 bases and J gave up 5 bases; unmatched junction bases: 6. The germline V gene encodes CDR1 SGHTA and CDR2 FQGNSA. This CDR3 has 16 residues. CDR3 sequence: CASSLRGTSGEETQYF. In DNA form, the CDR3 reads TGTGCCAGCAGCTTGCGGGGGACTAGCGGGGAGGAGACCCAGTACTTC.

This clone was recorded once. Here the CDR3 reads CASSDLTGEGAADTQYF. Written as DNA, the CDR3 is TGTGCCAGCAGCGACCTGACAGGGGAGGGTGCCGCAGATACGCAGTATTTT. The V and J genes are TRBV9 and TRBJ2-3; TRBD1 is a possible D gene (8 bases). V gave up 3 bases and J gave up 4 bases, with 21 bases separating them. CDR1 SGDLS and CDR2 YYNGEE come from the germline V gene. This CDR3 has 17 amino acids.

A few counts support this clone. The J gene is TRBJ1-2, the V gene TRBV6-1, with D possibly being TRBD1 (5 bases). CDR1 is MNHNS and CDR2 is SASEGT in the germline V gene. The length of the CDR3 is 15 residues. Trimming took off 2 bases at V and 8 bases at J, with 18 bases between the two ends. CDR3 sequence reads: CASSEKWDRGVGYTF. CDR3 DNA: TGTGCCAGCAGTGAAAAATGGGACCGGGGGGTAGGCTACACCTTC.

V gene TRBV5-6 combines with J gene TRBJ1-4; D gene uncertain. This CDR3 region has 15 residues. Trimming pared 4 bases from V and 8 bases from J, leaving 18 bases between. Germline loops: CDR1 SGHDT, CDR2 YYEEEE. CDR3 in DNA: TGTGCCAGCAGCCCGACGTGGGCAGCTCCGGAAAAACTGTTTTTT. This translates into CASSPTWAAPEKLFF.

The chain is built from TRBV7-2 and TRBJ2-1, with D uncertain. The CDR3 consists of 11 residues. Trimming removed 2 bases from V and 9 bases from J, with 5 bases in between. Germline lookup yields CDR1 SGHTA and CDR2 FQGNSA. DNA of the CDR3: TGTGCCAGCAGCTTATCGGGTGAGCAGTTCTTC. It translates to CASSLSGEQFF.

The V call is TRBV5-1, the J call TRBJ2-7; 7 nucleotides align to TRBD1. The germline gives CDR1 SGHRS, CDR2 YFSETQ. Losses at the gene ends were 0 bases for V and 4 bases for J; bases not matched to a gene: 4. This CDR3 has 14 amino acids. CDR3 nucleotides: TGCGCCAGCAGCTTGGTGGGACAGAGATACGAGCAGTACTTC. This codes for CASSLVGQRYEQYF.

In regard to this clone: One end of the junction fails to match germline, which may point to a read error. The chain is built from TRBV28 and TRBJ1-6, with 9 nucleotides matching TRBD1. Germline loops: CDR1 MDHEN, CDR2 SYDVKM. The CDR3 totals 14 residues. The CDR3: CVSSEQGANSPLHF. The CDR3 DNA reads as TGTGTCAGCAGTGAACAGGGGGCGAATTCACCCCTCCACTTT.

The chain couples TRBV15 to TRBJ2-5; D may be TRBD1 (5 bases). V gave up 2 bases and J gave up 5 bases, with 24 bases separating them. The CDR3 covers 18 residues. Germline CDR1 is LNHNV and CDR2 is YYDKDF (reference sequence). Here the CDR3 reads CATSRSAGHSVIPETQYF. CDR3 nucleotide sequence: TGTGCCACCAGCAGATCGGCAGGACACAGTGTTATTCCGGAGACCCAGTACTTC.

The rearrangement links TRBV7-9 to TRBJ2-1, with TRBD2 identical over 8 bases. The CDR3 length is 13 residues. V was clipped by 5 bases and J by 5 bases; unmatched bases: 2. CDR1 is SEHNR and CDR2 is FQNEAQ in the germline V gene (reference sequence). In DNA form, the CDR3 reads TGTGCCAGCAGCCGGGGGGGTCACAATGAGCAGTTCTTC. It is translated as CASSRGGHNEQFF.

This chain uses TRBV10-1 with TRBJ2-5; the match to TRBD2 covers 10 bases. The CDR3 extends over 17 amino acids. CDR1 is WNHNN, CDR2 SYGVQD, per germline (reference sequence). The V gene end was trimmed by 2 bases and the J gene end by 2 bases; junction bases not matched to a gene: 8. The CDR3 here is CASSEKVAGGHQETQYF. The CDR3 nucleotides are TGCGCCAGCAGTGAGAAGGTAGCGGGGGGCCATCAAGAGACCCAGTACTTC.

This clone was observed a handful of times. The CDR3 bases are TGTGCCTGGAGTACGGACAGGGCTGAAAAACTGTTTTTT. Residues: CAWSTDRAEKLFF. The J gene is TRBJ1-4, the V gene TRBV30, with 8 bases identical to TRBD1. Per germline, CDR1 GTSNPN and CDR2 SVGIG (reference sequence). J gave up 7 bases and V 2 bases, and 3 bases lay outside the gene matches. This CDR3 region has 13 residues.

A few counts support this clone. This chain links TRBV5-1 with TRBJ2-3; 8 bases line up with TRBD1. CDR1 SGHRS and CDR2 YFSETQ come from the germline V gene. Germline trimming cut 9 bases from V and 6 bases from J; bases unmatched to any gene: 12. The CDR3 has 14 residues. CDR3 loop: CATSTGELLDTQYF. The CDR3 nucleotides are TGCGCCACTTCGACAGGGGAATTACTGGATACGCAGTATTTT. Filled out from reference TRBV5-1 and TRBJ2-3, the complete variable domain reads KAGVTQTPRYLIKTRGQQVTLSCSPISGHRSVSWYQQTPGQGLQFLFEYFSETQRNKGNFPGRFSGRQFSNSRSEMNVSTLELGDSALYLCATSTGELLDTQYFGPGTRLTVL.